This T cell receptor beta chain emerged from a study of CD8+ T cells in alopecia areata. Only a few counts were recorded for this clone. Losses at the gene ends were 3 bases for V and 5 bases for J; bases not matched to a gene: 7. This CDR3 is 16 amino acids long. It was cDNA, reverse transcribed from extracted RNA, that served as the sequencing template. The assay was immunoSEQ multiplex PCR, and TCRdb's table has in-frame clones only and misses some. Of more than 150,000 clones detected, about 51% appear once; the ten largest clones hold roughly a fifth. Sequences were derived from CD8+ T cells sorted from blood, sampled at week 0. The rearrangement uses TRBV23-1 and TRBJ1-6; 7 bases align to TRBD1. TRBV23-1 belongs to the ORF category, with a function that is uncertain. This TCR came from a human donor with alopecia areata. CDR3 DNA sequence: TGCGCCAGCAGTCAGGAGGGGACAGTAAATAATTCACCCCTCCACTTT. This codes for CASSQEGTVNNSPLHF.